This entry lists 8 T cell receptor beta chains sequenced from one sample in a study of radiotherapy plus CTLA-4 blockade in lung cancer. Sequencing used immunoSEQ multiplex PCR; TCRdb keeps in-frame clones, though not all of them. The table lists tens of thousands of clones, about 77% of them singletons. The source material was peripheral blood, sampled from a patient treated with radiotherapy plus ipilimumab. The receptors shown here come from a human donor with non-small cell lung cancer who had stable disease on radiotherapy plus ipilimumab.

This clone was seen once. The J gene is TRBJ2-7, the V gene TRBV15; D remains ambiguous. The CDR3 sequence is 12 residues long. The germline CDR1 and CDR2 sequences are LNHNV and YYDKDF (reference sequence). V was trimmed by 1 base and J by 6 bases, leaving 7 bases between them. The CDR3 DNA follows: TGTGCCACCAGCAGAGGCCCGCGCGAGCAGTACTTC. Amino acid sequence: CATSRGPREQYF.

The CDR3 is CASSPMDTGNTEAFF. The DNA for the CDR3 is TGTGCCAGCTCACCAATGGACACGGGGAACACTGAAGCTTTCTTT. The rearrangement uses TRBV18 and TRBJ1-1; TRBD1 is a possible D gene (5 bases). The CDR3 runs 15 residues. V was clipped by 2 bases and J by 1 base, with 11 bases between them. The germline CDR1 and CDR2 sequences are KGHSH and LQKENI.

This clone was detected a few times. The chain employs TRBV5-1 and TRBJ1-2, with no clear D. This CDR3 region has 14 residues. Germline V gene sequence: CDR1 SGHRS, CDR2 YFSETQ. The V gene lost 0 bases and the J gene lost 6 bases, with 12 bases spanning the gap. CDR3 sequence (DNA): TGCGCCAGCAGCTTGGAAGGCCAGGTTGATGGCTACACCTTC. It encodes CASSLEGQVDGYTF.

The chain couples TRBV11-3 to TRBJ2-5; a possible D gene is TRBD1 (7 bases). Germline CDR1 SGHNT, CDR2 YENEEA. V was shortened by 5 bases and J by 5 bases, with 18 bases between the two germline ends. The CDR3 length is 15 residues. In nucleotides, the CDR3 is TGTGCCAGCAGCCGAGGGTTCAGGGGGAGGGAGACCCAGTACTTC. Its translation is CASSRGFRGRETQYF.

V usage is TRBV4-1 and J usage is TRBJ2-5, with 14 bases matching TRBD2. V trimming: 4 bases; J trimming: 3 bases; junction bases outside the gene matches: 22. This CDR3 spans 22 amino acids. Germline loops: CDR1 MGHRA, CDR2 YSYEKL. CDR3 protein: CASSPQITVGLAGEMLEETQYF. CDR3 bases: TGCGCCAGCAGCCCTCAAATCACCGTGGGACTAGCGGGGGAGATGCTTGAAGAGACCCAGTACTTC.

CDR3 region: CASSKGQGQETQYF. Written as DNA, the CDR3 is TGTGCCAGCAGCAAAGGACAGGGCCAAGAGACCCAGTACTTC. The V and J genes are TRBV5-5 and TRBJ2-5; 8 bases match TRBD1. The CDR3 sequence is 14 residues long. Germline CDR1 and CDR2: SGHKS and YYEKEE (reference sequence). The V gene end was trimmed by 4 bases and the J gene end by 1 base; junction bases not matched to a gene: 3.

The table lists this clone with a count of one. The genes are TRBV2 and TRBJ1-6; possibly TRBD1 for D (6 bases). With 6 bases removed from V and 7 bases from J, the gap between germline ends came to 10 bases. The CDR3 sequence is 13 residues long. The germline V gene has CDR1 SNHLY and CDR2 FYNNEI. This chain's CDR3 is CASRVGGNSPLHF. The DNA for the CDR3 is TGTGCCAGCAGGGTAGGGGGAAATTCACCCCTCCACTTT.

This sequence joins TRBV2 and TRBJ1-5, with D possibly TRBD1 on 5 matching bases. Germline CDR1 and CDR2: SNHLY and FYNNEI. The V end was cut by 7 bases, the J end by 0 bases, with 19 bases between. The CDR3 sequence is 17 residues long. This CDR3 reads CASTFGAGPGSNQPQHF. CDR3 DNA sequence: TGTGCCAGCACTTTCGGGGCGGGGCCAGGTAGCAATCAGCCCCAGCATTTT.